These 8 T cell receptor beta chains came from one sample sequenced in a study of blood T cells in healthy people across ages. A second PCR of about 6 to 11 cycles used a sample-barcoded 5' primer and a J-beta primer mix. TCRdb passed the 5' RACE reads through MiXCR, listing each CDR3 protein once. This table holds 870,000 or so distinct CDR3 sequences, 29% found once. The specimen sequenced was blood. The source of these receptors is a woman older than 75 in good health.

In this sample, this clonotype turned up many times. The V call is TRBV20-1, the J call TRBJ1-4; D remains unclear. The V gene's germline CDR1 is DFQATT and CDR2 SNEGSKA (reference sequence). The length of the CDR3 is 15 residues. Trimming took 0 bases from V and 10 from J, leaving 18 bases between them. DNA for the CDR3: TGCAGTGCTAGAGATTCAAGGACGGAGGATGGAAAACTGTTTTTT. It specifies CSARDSRTEDGKLFF.

This clonotype was recorded at least ten times. V and J are TRBV9 and TRBJ1-2; D uncertain. V was trimmed by 0 bases and J by 5 bases, leaving 14 bases between them. The germline CDR1 and CDR2 sequences are SGDLS and YYNGEE. This CDR3 comprises 15 residues. CDR3 amino acids: CASSVEGSLGYGYTF. CDR3 coding DNA: TGTGCCAGCAGCGTAGAGGGATCGCTTGGGTATGGCTACACCTTC.

In this sample, this clonotype turned up a few times. The rearrangement uses TRBV6-5 and TRBJ2-5, with 9 bases lining up with TRBD1. The end of the DNA fits TRBJ2-7 better, so the J call may be wrong. There are 16 residues in the CDR3. From germline, CDR1 is MNHEY and CDR2 SVGAGI. The CDR3 DNA reads TGTGCCAGCAGGCCCCTTCCGGGACAGGGATGGTACGAGCAGTACTTC. Its translation: CASRPLPGQGWYEQYF.

This clonotype showed up many times. This chain connects TRBV25-1 to TRBJ1-6, with D possibly matching TRBD1 (5 bases). Germline V gene lookup returns CDR1 MGHDK and CDR2 SYGVNS. The CDR3 is 13 amino acids. The germline V and J ends were trimmed by 3 bases and 8 bases, with 8 bases remaining between them. This CDR3 reads CASSDREYSPLHF. The DNA of the CDR3 is TGTGCCAGCAGTGACAGGGAGTATTCACCCCTCCACTTT.

This clonotype was observed a handful of times. J is TRBJ2-2 and V is TRBV6-5; D not resolved. V shed 5 bases and J shed 4 bases, with 8 bases lying between them. Germline CDR1 reads MNHEY; CDR2 reads SVGAGI. The CDR3 covers 13 residues. The CDR3: CASSVPVTGELFF. Written as DNA, the CDR3 is TGTGCCAGCAGTGTGCCGGTCACCGGGGAGCTGTTTTTT.

This clonotype was recorded at least ten times. The V and J genes are TRBV6-2 or TRBV6-3 and TRBJ2-7, with 11 nucleotides matching TRBD1. Germline values: CDR1 MNHEY, CDR2 SVGEGT. The J segment lost 0 bases and the V segment lost 4 bases, leaving 14 bases of the junction unmatched. The CDR3 is 19 amino acids. CDR3 region: CASSSPRGTGGSSSYEQYF. CDR3 DNA sequence: TGTGCCAGCAGTTCACCCCGAGGGACAGGGGGTTCGAGCTCCTACGAGCAGTACTTC.

In the case of this clonotype: This clone may be a read error of a much larger clone one base away. The chain uses TRBV20-1 and TRBJ1-6; no clear D. CDR1 is DFQATT, CDR2 SNEGSKA, per germline (reference sequence). The CDR3 length is 15 residues. The V gene lost 0 bases and the J gene lost 6 bases, with 12 bases spanning the gap. The CDR3 protein is CSAREGSRTNSPLHF. The CDR3 DNA sequence: TGCAGTGCTAGAGAGGGCAGCCGTACTAATTCACCCCTCCACTTT.

J is TRBJ1-6 and V is TRBV15, with D unclear. Germline V gives CDR1 LNHNV, CDR2 YYDKDF (reference sequence). Trimming pared 0 bases from V and 3 bases from J, leaving 15 bases between. The CDR3 length is 18 residues. The CDR3 here is CATSREGRRRRYNSPLHF. CDR3 nucleotides: TGTGCCACCAGCAGAGAGGGAAGAAGGCGCCGCTATAATTCACCCCTCCACTTT.